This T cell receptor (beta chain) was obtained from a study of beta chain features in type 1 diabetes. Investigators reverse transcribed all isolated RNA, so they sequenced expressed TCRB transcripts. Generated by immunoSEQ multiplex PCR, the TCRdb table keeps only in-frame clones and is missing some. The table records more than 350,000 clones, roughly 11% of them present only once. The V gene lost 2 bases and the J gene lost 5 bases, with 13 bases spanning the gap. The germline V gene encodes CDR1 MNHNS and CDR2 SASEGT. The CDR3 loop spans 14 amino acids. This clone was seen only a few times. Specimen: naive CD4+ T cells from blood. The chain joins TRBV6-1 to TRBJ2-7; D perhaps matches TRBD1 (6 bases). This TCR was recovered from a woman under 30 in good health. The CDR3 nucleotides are TGTGCCAGCAGTGAAATCCACAGGGTACACGAGCAGTACGTC. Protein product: CASSEIHRVHEQYV.